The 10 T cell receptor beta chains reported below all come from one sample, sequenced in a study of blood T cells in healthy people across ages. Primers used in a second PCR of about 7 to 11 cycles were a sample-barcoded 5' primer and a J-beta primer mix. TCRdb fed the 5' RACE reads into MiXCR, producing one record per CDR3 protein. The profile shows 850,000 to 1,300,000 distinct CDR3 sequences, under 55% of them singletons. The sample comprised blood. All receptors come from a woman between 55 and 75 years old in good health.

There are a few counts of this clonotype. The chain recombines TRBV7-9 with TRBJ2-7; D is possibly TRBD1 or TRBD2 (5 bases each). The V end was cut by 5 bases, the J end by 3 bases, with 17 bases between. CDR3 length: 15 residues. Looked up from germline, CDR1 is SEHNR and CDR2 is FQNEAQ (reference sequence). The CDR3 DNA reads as TGTGCCAGCAGCCCAGTCGAGGGGATTAGCTACGAGCAGTACTTC. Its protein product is CASSPVEGISYEQYF.

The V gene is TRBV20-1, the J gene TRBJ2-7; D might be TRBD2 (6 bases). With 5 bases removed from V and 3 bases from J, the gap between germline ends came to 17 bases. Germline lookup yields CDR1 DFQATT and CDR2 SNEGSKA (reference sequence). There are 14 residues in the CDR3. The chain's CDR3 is CSAPIPGAGYEQYF. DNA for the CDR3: TGCAGTGCTCCCATACCGGGAGCGGGCTACGAGCAGTACTTC.

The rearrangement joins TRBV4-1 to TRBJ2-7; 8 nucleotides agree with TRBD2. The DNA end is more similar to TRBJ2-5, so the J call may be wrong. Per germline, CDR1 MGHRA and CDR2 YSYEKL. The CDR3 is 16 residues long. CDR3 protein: CASSQGKREFRETQYF. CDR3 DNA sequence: TGCGCCAGCAGCCAAGGGAAGCGGGAGTTTCGGGAGACCCAGTACTTC.

The CDR3, as DNA: TGTGCCAGCAGCCAAGTTCCCGGGGTGGCGCAGTATTTT. This sequence encodes CASSQVPGVAQYF. The V and J genes are TRBV14 and TRBJ2-3; tentatively, D is TRBD2 (5 bases). Germline V CDR1 and CDR2: SGHDN, FVKESK. Trimming cost V 1 base and J 10 bases, with 12 bases left between them. The CDR3 is 13 amino acids.

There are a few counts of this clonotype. The CDR3 protein is CASSLTGQGGTSGSYEQYF. The CDR3 bases are TGTGCCAGCAGCTTAACTGGACAGGGAGGGACTAGCGGCTCCTACGAGCAGTACTTC. The chain has TRBV7-3 and TRBJ2-7; 11 nucleotides line up with TRBD2. The J segment lost 0 bases and the V segment lost 0 bases, leaving 10 bases of the junction unmatched. The germline CDR1 and CDR2 sequences are SGHTA and FQGTGA. The CDR3 length is 19 residues.

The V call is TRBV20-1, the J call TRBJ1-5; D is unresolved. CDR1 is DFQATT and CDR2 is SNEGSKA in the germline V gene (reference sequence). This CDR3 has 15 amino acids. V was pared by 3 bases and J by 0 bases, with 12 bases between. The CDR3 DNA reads TGCAGTGCTAGTGCTCAGCAACATAGCAATCAGCCCCAGCATTTT. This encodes CSASAQQHSNQPQHF.

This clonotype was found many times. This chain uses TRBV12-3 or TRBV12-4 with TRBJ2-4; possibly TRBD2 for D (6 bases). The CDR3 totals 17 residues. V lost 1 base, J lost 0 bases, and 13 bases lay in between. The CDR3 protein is CASSLGSAGLAKNIQYF. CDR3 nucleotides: TGTGCCAGCAGTTTAGGCTCGGCGGGGTTAGCCAAAAACATTCAGTACTTC.

For the CDR3, the DNA is TGTGCCTGGAGTGCCCCCAGGTTCGGGGTCGAGCAGTACTTC. This sequence encodes CAWSAPRFGVEQYF. This chain connects TRBV30 to TRBJ2-7; tentative D call: TRBD2 (5 bases). CDR3 length: 14 amino acids. Between the trimmed V and J ends, which lost 1 base and 6 bases, there was a span of 16 bases. The germline gives CDR1 GTSNPN, CDR2 SVGIG (reference sequence).

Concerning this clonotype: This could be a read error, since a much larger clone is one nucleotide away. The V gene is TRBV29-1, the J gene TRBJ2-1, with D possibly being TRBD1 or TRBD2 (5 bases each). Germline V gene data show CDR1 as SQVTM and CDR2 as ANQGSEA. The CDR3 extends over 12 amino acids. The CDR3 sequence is CSVFGRGNGQFF. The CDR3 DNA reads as TGCAGCGTTTTTGGACGGGGCAATGGGCAGTTCTTC.

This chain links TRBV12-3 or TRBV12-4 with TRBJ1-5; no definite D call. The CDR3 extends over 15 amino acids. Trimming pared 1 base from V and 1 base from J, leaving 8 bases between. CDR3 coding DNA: TGTGCCAGCAGTTTAGGAGAATTAAGCAATCAGCCCCAGCATTTT. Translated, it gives CASSLGELSNQPQHF.